Below are 21 T cell receptor beta chains sequenced from a single sample in a study of T-cell memory formation after mild COVID-19. TCRdb independently ran MiXCR on the 5' RACE reads; one entry per CDR3 protein. The sample gives 100,000 to 150,000 distinct CDR3 sequences, roughly 6.2% of which show up once; roughly 2% is in the top ten. Sequencing used PBMCs or a T cell subset sorted from them (not recorded which). These receptors came from an adult woman who had mild COVID-19 (a few samples of this study predate the infection). Cell type and time point are not known.

This clonotype has ten or more counts. V gene TRBV5-1 combines with J gene TRBJ2-7; a weak D match, TRBD1 (6 bases). V was clipped by 4 bases and J by 2 bases, with 13 bases between them. Germline CDR1 and CDR2: SGHRS and YFSETQ. The CDR3 sequence is 14 residues long. The CDR3 nucleotides read TGCGCCAGCAGCCCACAGGGTAACACCTACGAGCAGTACTTC. Its translation is CASSPQGNTYEQYF. Together with reference TRBV5-1 and TRBJ2-7, the CDR3 gives the full variable domain: KAGVTQTPRYLIKTRGQQVTLSCSPISGHRSVSWYQQTPGQGLQFLFEYFSETQRNKGNFPGRFSGRQFSNSRSEMNVSTLELGDSALYLCASSPQGNTYEQYFGPGTRLTVT.

This clonotype was detected many times. The rearrangement uses TRBV24-1 and TRBJ2-1; D is uncertain. This CDR3 has 15 amino acids. The ends were cut back, 3 bases at V and 8 bases at J, with 16 bases in the middle. Germline assignment: CDR1 KGHDR and CDR2 SFDVKD. CDR3 sequence (DNA): TGTGCCACCAGTGATCAGGACCTAACCGTCCATGAGCAGTTCTTC. It is translated as CATSDQDLTVHEQFF.

In its sample, this clonotype was seen once. A much larger clone lies a single base off, so this may be a read error. The gene calls are TRBV12-3 or TRBV12-4 and TRBJ1-6; a possible D gene is TRBD1 (5 bases). Trimming cost V 7 bases and J 7 bases, with 11 bases left between them. The CDR3 covers 13 residues. CDR3 loop: CASIDSINSPLHF. Written as DNA, the CDR3 is TGTGCCAGCATTGACAGTATCAATTCACCCCTCCACTTT.

This clonotype was picked up a small number of times. This rearrangement joins TRBV3-1 to TRBJ2-1; the match to TRBD2 covers 8 bases. Trimming cost V 2 bases and J 15 bases; bases outside gene matches: 6. CDR3 length: 12 residues. Germline V gives CDR1 LGHDT, CDR2 YNNKEL (reference sequence). CDR3 sequence (DNA): TGTGCCAGCAGCCAACGGGGACTAGTCCCGTTCTTC. The encoded protein is CASSQRGLVPFF.

This clonotype has just a few counts. The chain links TRBV18 to TRBJ2-5; D gene unclear. The germline V gene has CDR1 KGHSH and CDR2 LQKENI. The germline V and J ends were trimmed by 1 base and 3 bases, with 6 bases remaining between them. The CDR3 loop spans 13 amino acids. The CDR3 coding sequence is TGTGCCAGCTCACCACGCAATGAAGAGACCCAGTACTTC. Translating gives CASSPRNEETQYF.

The V and J genes are TRBV4-3 and TRBJ2-3; weak D call: TRBD2 (6 bases). Germline V gene lookup returns CDR1 LGHNA and CDR2 YSLEER. The CDR3 length is 16 residues. V lost 1 base, J lost 1 base, and 12 bases lay in between. DNA for the CDR3: TGCGCCAGCAGCCAAGTTGCGGGATCGGGCACAGATACGCAGTATTTT. It is translated as CASSQVAGSGTDTQYF.

The chain carries TRBV9 and TRBJ2-7; TRBD1 matches 8 bases. CDR3 length: 16 amino acids. V was clipped by 3 bases and J by 9 bases; unmatched bases: 17. Looked up from germline, CDR1 is SGDLS and CDR2 is YYNGEE. CDR3 in DNA: TGTGCCAGCAGCGCGTACAGTGACGGGACAGGTACGCGGCAGTACTTC. Encoded protein: CASSAYSDGTGTRQYF. Looking up the rest from reference TRBV9 and TRBJ2-7 gives the full variable domain: DSGVTQTPKHLITATGQRVTLRCSPRSGDLSVYWYQQSLDQGLQFLIQYYNGEERAKGNILERFSAQQFPDLHSELNLSSLELGDSALYFCASSAYSDGTGTRQYFGPGTRLTVT.

This clonotype has just a few counts. V is TRBV7-2 and J is TRBJ1-5; TRBD1 might be the D (5 bases). V was shortened by 5 bases and J by 7 bases, with 15 bases between the two germline ends. CDR1 is SGHTA and CDR2 is FQGNSA in the germline V gene. There are 14 residues in the CDR3. CDR3 nucleotide sequence: TGTGCCAGCAGCCCGATGCGGGGACGGCAGCCCCAGCATTTT. Translating it yields CASSPMRGRQPQHF.

There are many counts of this clonotype. V gene TRBV12-3 or TRBV12-4 combines with J gene TRBJ2-4; 10 bases align to TRBD2. The CDR3 covers 16 residues. V lost 8 bases to trimming and J lost 6 bases; unmatched junction nucleotides: 13. CDR3 sequence: CASVGAGGGSGNIQYF. The CDR3 region has the DNA TGTGCCAGCGTGGGAGCGGGAGGGGGATCGGGAAACATTCAGTACTTC.

This clonotype was seen only a few times. The rearrangement links TRBV19 to TRBJ2-6; D possibly corresponds to TRBD1 (5 bases). CDR1 and CDR2 (germline): LNHDA, SQIVND (reference sequence). V was pared by 5 bases and J by 0 bases, with 11 bases between. This CDR3 has 16 residues. CDR3 loop: CASSFSGNSGANVLTF. The CDR3 nucleotides read TGTGCCAGTAGTTTTTCAGGGAACTCTGGGGCCAACGTCCTGACTTTC.

This clonotype was found many times. The CDR3 DNA follows: TGTGCCAGCAGCCCGGGACTAGCGGGAGGGCCAGAAGAGACCCAGTACTTC. Its translation is CASSPGLAGGPEETQYF. This rearrangement joins TRBV5-4 to TRBJ2-5; the match to TRBD2 covers 16 bases. Losses at the gene ends were 4 bases for V and 3 bases for J; bases not matched to a gene: 6. Germline CDR1 and CDR2: SGHNT and YYREEE (reference sequence). CDR3 length: 17 amino acids.

This chain uses TRBV6-2 or TRBV6-3 with TRBJ1-4, with D maybe TRBD1 (5 bases). This CDR3 comprises 14 residues. Germline V gene data show CDR1 as MNHEY and CDR2 as SVGEGT. The ends were cut back, 0 bases at V and 8 bases at J, with 10 bases in the middle. As DNA, the CDR3 is TGTGCCAGCAGTTACTCGGGGGAAGGAGAAAAACTGTTTTTT. Its translation: CASSYSGEGEKLFF.

This clonotype was counted a few times. The J gene is TRBJ1-1, the V gene TRBV5-1; tentatively, D is TRBD1 (5 bases). The CDR3 contains 13 residues. Germline V gene data show CDR1 as SGHRS and CDR2 as YFSETQ. The V gene lost 1 base and the J gene lost 10 bases, with 14 bases spanning the gap. The CDR3 bases are TGCGCCAGCAGCTTGCCAGGGCGAGAGGGAGCTTTCTTT. It yields the protein CASSLPGREGAFF. Full variable domain (remainder filled in from reference TRBV5-1 and TRBJ1-1): KAGVTQTPRYLIKTRGQQVTLSCSPISGHRSVSWYQQTPGQGLQFLFEYFSETQRNKGNFPGRFSGRQFSNSRSEMNVSTLELGDSALYLCASSLPGREGAFFGQGTRLTVV.

This clonotype was seen at least ten times. The chain links TRBV5-1 to TRBJ2-7; 8 bases fit TRBD1. Germline V gene data show CDR1 as SGHRS and CDR2 as YFSETQ. This CDR3 region has 16 residues. V lost 0 bases and J lost 6; bases outside the gene matches: 11. CDR3 sequence: CASSLAYGQGAGEQYF. The DNA for the CDR3 is TGCGCCAGCAGCTTGGCTTATGGACAGGGTGCGGGCGAGCAGTACTTC.

This clonotype showed up many times. The chain combines TRBV7-3 with TRBJ2-7, with 9 bases that match TRBD2. After removal of 1 base from V and 2 bases from J, the junction contained 3 bases not matched to a gene. The CDR3 is 15 residues long. The germline V gene has CDR1 SGHTA and CDR2 FQGTGA. The CDR3 nucleotides read TGTGCCAGCAGCTTAAGGCGGGGGGGACCCTACGAGCAGTACTTC. It is translated as CASSLRRGGPYEQYF.

This clonotype was counted between two and nine times. V usage is TRBV15 and J usage is TRBJ2-3; D gene uncertain. The length of the CDR3 is 12 residues. Germline CDR1 is LNHNV and CDR2 is YYDKDF (reference sequence). Trimming stripped 2 bases from V and 2 bases from J, with 2 bases between. CDR3 sequence (DNA): TGTGCCACCAGCAGAAACACAGATACGCAGTATTTT. It translates to CATSRNTDTQYF.

The sample holds many counts of this clonotype. The chain carries TRBV4-1 and TRBJ2-2; D may be TRBD1 (6 bases). Trimming took 1 base from V and 5 from J, leaving 11 bases between them. Per germline, CDR1 MGHRA and CDR2 YSYEKL. The CDR3 is made up of 15 amino acids. The CDR3 coding sequence is TGCGCCAGCAGCCAAGGGCTTAGGGGGACCGGGGAGCTGTTTTTT. The encoded protein is CASSQGLRGTGELFF.

The chain combines TRBV18 with TRBJ2-5, with no clear D. Germline-derived CDR1 and CDR2 are KGHSH and LQKENI. The CDR3 contains 14 residues. V lost 0 bases and J 2 bases, leaving 7 bases between the germline ends. This CDR3 reads CASSPPQTQETQYF. CDR3 DNA: TGTGCCAGCTCACCACCACAGACGCAAGAGACCCAGTACTTC.

This clonotype was detected a few times. The rearrangement links TRBV5-1 to TRBJ1-1; D unclear. The CDR3 loop spans 14 amino acids. Trimming took 4 bases from V and 2 from J, leaving 12 bases between them. Germline-derived CDR1 and CDR2 are SGHRS and YFSETQ. CDR3 DNA: TGCGCCAGCAGCCCGGTGCAGTTAAACACTGAAGCTTTCTTT. This translates into CASSPVQLNTEAFF.

The sample holds many counts of this clonotype. The chain uses TRBV2 and TRBJ1-5; D not resolved. The V gene's germline CDR1 is SNHLY and CDR2 FYNNEI. The CDR3 totals 15 residues. V dropped 5 bases and J dropped 0 bases, with 11 bases sitting between them. The CDR3 DNA sequence: TGTGCCAGCAGTCCAGCTACCTTTAGCAATCAGCCCCAGCATTTT. It yields the protein CASSPATFSNQPQHF.

V gene TRBV29-1 combines with J gene TRBJ2-2, with 7 bases aligning to TRBD2. Trimming removed 3 bases from V and 6 bases from J; junction bases left unmatched: 10. The CDR3 length is 15 residues. The V gene's germline CDR1 is SQVTM and CDR2 ANQGSEA. In DNA form, the CDR3 reads TGCAGCGTTGATCCGGGGACTACCTCGCCCGGGGAGCTGTTTTTT. It yields the protein CSVDPGTTSPGELFF.